The 12 T cell receptor beta chains in this list originate from one sample, sequenced in a study of graft-versus-host responses after intestinal transplantation. These receptors have no identified antigens. Libraries were prepared by immunoSEQ multiplex PCR; TCRdb keeps only in-frame clonotypes and omits some of them. The sample holds just under 90,000 clones; around 86% are singletons and the top ten take approximately 18%. Specimen: unstimulated CD8+ T cells sorted from spleen or lymph node cells, collected before intestinal transplant. Every receptor here comes from a human donor who received an intestinal transplant.

This sequence joins TRBV7-6 and TRBJ2-7; 9 bases are a match to TRBD1. Looked up from germline, CDR1 is SGHVS and CDR2 is FNYEAQ. The CDR3 runs to 15 residues. V lost 5 bases to trimming and J lost 2 bases; unmatched junction nucleotides: 7. Here the CDR3 DNA reads TGTGCCAGCAGCGCAGGGACAGGGTCTCCCTACGAGCAGTACTTC. Protein: CASSAGTGSPYEQYF.

The chain combines TRBV13 with TRBJ2-5, with 7 bases aligning to TRBD1. This CDR3 contains 13 residues. Germline loops: CDR1 PRHDT, CDR2 FYEKMQ (reference sequence). Trimming cost V 3 bases and J 3 bases; bases outside gene matches: 1. The CDR3 is CASSFDREETQYF. The DNA for the CDR3 is TGTGCCAGCAGCTTCGACAGGGAAGAGACCCAGTACTTC.

This chain joins TRBV28 and TRBJ2-2; 8 bases match TRBD1. This CDR3 is 17 amino acids long. CDR1 is MDHEN and CDR2 is SYDVKM in the germline V gene. Losses at the gene ends were 6 bases for V and 4 bases for J; bases not matched to a gene: 13. CDR3 region: CASSSLSRDRSTGELFF. CDR3 coding DNA: TGTGCCAGCAGCTCCCTGAGCCGGGACAGGTCCACCGGGGAGCTGTTTTTT.

The CDR3 DNA is TGTGCCAGCAGTTCCTGGGGGGCGATAGATGGCTACACCTTC. Translating gives CASSSWGAIDGYTF. The rearrangement joins TRBV6-5 to TRBJ1-2, with D perhaps matching TRBD1 (6 bases). Trimming took 4 bases from V and 6 from J, leaving 15 bases between them. This CDR3 comprises 14 residues. Germline V gives CDR1 MNHEY, CDR2 SVGAGI.

The chain carries TRBV5-4 and TRBJ2-7, with TRBD1 matching 9 bases. Losses at the gene ends were 4 bases for V and 5 bases for J; bases not matched to a gene: 4. This CDR3 contains 13 residues. Germline V lookup: CDR1 SGHNT, CDR2 YYREEE (reference sequence). The CDR3 is CASSQQGAHEQYF. The DNA for the CDR3 is TGTGCCAGCAGCCAACAGGGGGCCCACGAGCAGTACTTC. Variable domain in full (rest from reference TRBV5-4 and TRBJ2-7): ETGVTQSPTHLIKTRGQQVTLRCSSQSGHNTVSWYQQALGQGPQFIFQYYREEENGRGNFPPRFSGLQFPNYSSELNVNALELDDSALYLCASSQQGAHEQYFGPGTRLTVT.

This chain connects TRBV27 to TRBJ2-7; D is uncertain. The CDR3 sequence is 13 residues long. V lost 9 bases and J lost 2, with 14 bases in between. Germline CDR1 MNHEY, CDR2 SMNVEV (reference sequence). The CDR3 DNA is TGTGCCAGTCGATTGTCGAATACCTACGAGCAGTACTTC. It codes for CASRLSNTYEQYF.

The rearrangement links TRBV10-2 to TRBJ2-7; 7 bases agree with TRBD1. The CDR3 is 14 amino acids. V shed 1 base, J shed 1 base, and the junction held 1 base outside the gene matches. Germline CDR1 reads WSHSY; CDR2 reads SAAADI. This CDR3 reads CASSEWGQSYEQYF. The CDR3 DNA reads as TGCGCCAGCAGTGAGTGGGGACAGTCCTACGAGCAGTACTTC.

The CDR3 protein is CASSLTLSYEQYF. The CDR3 nucleotides are TGTGCCAGCAGCTTAACTCTTTCCTACGAGCAGTACTTC. The chain uses TRBV7-9 and TRBJ2-7; no definite D call. Trimming left V 2 bases short and J 1 base short, with 6 bases between. Germline V CDR1 and CDR2: SEHNR, FQNEAQ (reference sequence). There are 13 residues in the CDR3.

Only one count was recorded for this clone. The CDR3 region has the DNA TGTGCCAGCAGCTTGCAAGGGAACGAGCAGTACTTC. Translation gives CASSLQGNEQYF. J is TRBJ2-7 and V is TRBV5-4; D unclear. Trimming removed 1 base from V and 5 bases from J, with 7 bases in between. Germline CDR1 reads SGHNT; CDR2 reads YYREEE (reference sequence). This CDR3 has 12 residues.

The chain couples TRBV23-1 to TRBJ1-4; possible D gene TRBD1, 5 bases. TRBV23-1 is flagged as an ORF with uncertain function. V lost 6 bases, J lost 6 bases, and 11 bases lay in between. The CDR3 spans 13 residues. The CDR3, as DNA: TGCGCCAGCAGAGCGGGGCGGGATGAAAAACTGTTTTTT. Translation: CASRAGRDEKLFF.

This clone occurred once. The rearrangement joins TRBV5-1 to TRBJ2-3, with 7 bases that match TRBD2. Germline CDR1 SGHRS, CDR2 YFSETQ. The CDR3 extends over 15 amino acids. The V and J ends lost 3 bases and 1 base, in that order; junction bases with no gene match: 5. In DNA, the CDR3 is TGCGCCAGCAGCTCCCGACTAGCTCGCACAGATACGCAGTATTTT. It translates to CASSSRLARTDTQYF.

The rearrangement uses TRBV7-6 and TRBJ2-7; 10 nucleotides line up with TRBD1. CDR1 is SGHVS and CDR2 is FNYEAQ in the germline V gene. The junction had 10 bases not matched to a gene; V was cut back by 5 bases and J by 6 bases. The CDR3 runs to 15 residues. The CDR3 loop reads CASSRVDRGLSEQYF. CDR3 sequence (DNA): TGTGCCAGCAGCCGGGTAGACAGGGGGCTTAGCGAGCAGTACTTC.